The rows below give T cell receptor beta chains drawn from one sample of a study of post-analysis software for immune sequencing data. TCRdb analysed the PCR reads with MiXCR anew, one entry per CDR3 protein. The sample shows 600,000 to 750,000 distinct CDR3 sequences, approximately 60% of them seen only once. The sample was blood. Receptors originate from a girl between 2 and 10 years old with multiple sclerosis. Both conserved end residues are trimmed from each CDR3. The order of the fields is V gene, J gene, CDR3 protein.

V gene: TRBV19
J gene: TRBJ1-1
CDR3 protein: ASSIPGLEAF

V gene: TRBV6-5
J gene: TRBJ2-3
CDR3 protein: ASGSQTQY

V gene: TRBV12-3/TRBV12-4
J gene: TRBJ1-5
CDR3 protein: ASSFSGAGQPQH

V gene: TRBV12-3/TRBV12-4
J gene: TRBJ1-2
CDR3 protein: ASSFPRGNRPRGHGYT

V gene: TRBV7-6
J gene: TRBJ2-3
CDR3 protein: ASSANRGPDTQY

V gene: TRBV5-4
J gene: TRBJ2-3
CDR3 protein: ASSLGERVTDTQY

V gene: TRBV12-3/TRBV12-4
J gene: TRBJ1-2
CDR3 protein: ASSSPIPGGANT

V gene: TRBV20-1
J gene: TRBJ2-5
CDR3 protein: SADPLTSGTQY

V gene: TRBV20-1
J gene: TRBJ1-6
CDR3 protein: SALDRGRDSPLH

V gene: TRBV20-1
J gene: TRBJ2-1
CDR3 protein: SAAGGGETYNEQF

V gene: TRBV10-1
J gene: TRBJ1-5
CDR3 protein: ADLPSEPVGQPQH

V gene: TRBV4-2
J gene: TRBJ1-4
CDR3 protein: ASSQDSQGGEKLF

V gene: TRBV7-2
J gene: TRBJ2-3
CDR3 protein: ASSFVSGGTDTQY

V gene: TRBV7-2
J gene: TRBJ2-1
CDR3 protein: ASSRIAGGGGNEQF

V gene: TRBV10-3
J gene: TRBJ2-5
CDR3 protein: AITAGRQETQY

V gene: TRBV30
J gene: TRBJ2-1
CDR3 protein: AWRSDSGNEQF

V gene: TRBV6-2/TRBV6-3
J gene: TRBJ1-1
CDR3 protein: ASSYSRRNTEAF

V gene: TRBV9
J gene: TRBJ1-6
CDR3 protein: ASSVVQDPSRDSPLH

V gene: TRBV20-1
J gene: TRBJ2-7
CDR3 protein: SAATGTSGNYEQY

V gene: TRBV4-3
J gene: TRBJ2-5
CDR3 protein: ASSQAYGEAETQY

V gene: TRBV15
J gene: TRBJ1-2
CDR3 protein: ATSRDRGGQRGYT

V gene: TRBV5-6
J gene: TRBJ2-1
CDR3 protein: ASRRQGGYNEQF

V gene: TRBV10-2
J gene: TRBJ2-3
CDR3 protein: ASRPPTDTQY

V gene: TRBV29-1
J gene: TRBJ1-2
CDR3 protein: SVEDLGQVPGYT

V gene: TRBV7-8
J gene: TRBJ2-1
CDR3 protein: ASSLGGSEQF

V gene: TRBV12-3/TRBV12-4
J gene: TRBJ2-5
CDR3 protein: ASRTGLGGETQY

V gene: TRBV6-5
J gene: .
CDR3 protein: ASRGSSSEETQY

V gene: TRBV3-1
J gene: TRBJ2-7
CDR3 protein: ASSQEGQGTYEQY

V gene: TRBV29-1
J gene: TRBJ1-2
CDR3 protein: SGQTGEYGYT

V gene: TRBV7-9
J gene: TRBJ2-1
CDR3 protein: ASARQGGGEQF

V gene: TRBV3-1
J gene: TRBJ2-3
CDR3 protein: ASCSEANGTDTQY

V gene: TRBV29-1
J gene: TRBJ2-3
CDR3 protein: RVPDRQGDTQY

V gene: TRBV29-1
J gene: TRBJ2-1
CDR3 protein: SVEVRGSYNEQF

V gene: TRBV5-5
J gene: .
CDR3 protein: ASSPTGLENNEQY

V gene: TRBV12-3/TRBV12-4
J gene: TRBJ2-1
CDR3 protein: ASSPSGRVY

V gene: TRBV20-1
J gene: TRBJ2-5
CDR3 protein: SARDQLGLVGNEQY

V gene: TRBV20-1
J gene: TRBJ1-1
CDR3 protein: SARDSGGPYIEAF

V gene: TRBV10-3
J gene: TRBJ2-7
CDR3 protein: AISDFRLAYEQY

V gene: TRBV9
J gene: TRBJ2-7
CDR3 protein: VSSVDPPAEQY

V gene: TRBV9
J gene: TRBJ1-2
CDR3 protein: ASSVGGYGYT

V gene: TRBV5-1
J gene: TRBJ2-3
CDR3 protein: ASSQGTGTDTQY

V gene: TRBV7-2
J gene: TRBJ1-1
CDR3 protein: ASRRQMNTEAF

V gene: TRBV12-3/TRBV12-4
J gene: TRBJ2-7
CDR3 protein: ASSRDSNYEQY

V gene: TRBV29-1
J gene: TRBJ1-5
CDR3 protein: SVRLRGVAQH

V gene: TRBV7-2
J gene: TRBJ2-3
CDR3 protein: ASSLALGAGSTDTQY

V gene: TRBV29-1
J gene: TRBJ2-1
CDR3 protein: SGPRGDEQF

V gene: TRBV4-3
J gene: TRBJ2-5
CDR3 protein: ASSQDSGTMETQY

V gene: TRBV20-1
J gene: TRBJ2-1
CDR3 protein: SARVASGWLAGLDEQF

V gene: TRBV10-2
J gene: TRBJ2-5
CDR3 protein: ASSELGDREGETQY

V gene: TRBV6-6
J gene: TRBJ2-1
CDR3 protein: ASSFAFRDRDNEQF

V gene: TRBV29-1
J gene: TRBJ2-5
CDR3 protein: SVLWRAGRQETQY

V gene: TRBV12-3/TRBV12-4
J gene: TRBJ2-3
CDR3 protein: ASSPGERGTDTQY

V gene: TRBV12-3/TRBV12-4
J gene: TRBJ2-5
CDR3 protein: ASSALTGKETQY

V gene: TRBV25-1
J gene: TRBJ1-6
CDR3 protein: ASSELGEGNSPLH

V gene: TRBV24-1
J gene: TRBJ2-7
CDR3 protein: ATRGTGNEQY

V gene: TRBV6-1
J gene: TRBJ2-1
CDR3 protein: AILSGLVGRDEQF

V gene: TRBV10-3
J gene: TRBJ1-2
CDR3 protein: AISGRPYGYT